Listed below are T cell receptor beta chains from one sample, sequenced in a study of blood T cell repertoires in COVID-19. Only in-frame clones appear in the TCRdb table, and some are missing; sequencing was by immunoSEQ multiplex PCR. The data show 130,000 to 150,000 clones, 78% seen once. Sequencing used peripheral blood. These receptor sequences come from a woman in her sixties or seventies with acute or convalescent COVID-19. CDR3s include the opening cysteine and the closing phenylalanine or tryptophan. Each record gives: clone size, V gene, J gene, D gene, CDR3 protein, CDR3 DNA. The D gene is left open where the match is weak. Rows may omit the clone size; those that give it use once, few, many or a size class.

NA	TRBV6-5	TRBJ2-1	TRBD1	CASSYRDRPNNEQFF	TGTGCCAGCAGTTACCGGGACAGGCCCAATAATGAGCAGTTCTTC
NA	TRBV7-9	TRBJ1-4	TRBD1	CASSSGQTNEKLFF	TGTGCCAGCAGCTCGGGACAGACTAATGAAAAACTGTTTTTT
NA	TRBV4-2	TRBJ2-1	TRBD2	CASSRTSGDNEQFF	TGTGCCAGCAGCCGGACTAGCGGGGACAATGAGCAGTTCTTC
NA	TRBV5-1	TRBJ2-5	NA	CASSYTATAYF	TGCGCCAGCAGCTATACAGCTACGGCGTACTTC
NA	TRBV19	TRBJ2-1	TRBD2	CASTGLAGNNEQFF	TGTGCCAGTACTGGACTAGCGGGAAACAATGAGCAGTTCTTC
NA	TRBV7-6	TRBJ2-3	TRBD1	CASSSRQGGTDTQYF	TGTGCCAGCAGCTCTAGACAGGGCGGCACAGATACGCAGTATTTT
NA	TRBV27	TRBJ1-5	NA	CASSLGRGFGNQPQHF	TGTGCCAGCAGTCTAGGTAGAGGGTTCGGCAATCAGCCCCAGCATTTT
NA	TRBV28	TRBJ1-2	TRBD1	CASSFPQGLGGYTF	TGTGCCAGCAGTTTCCCACAGGGGCTGGGGGGCTACACCTTC
NA	TRBV14	TRBJ2-4	NA	CASSQAITGAKNIQYF	TGTGCCAGCAGCCAAGCGATTACAGGGGCCAAAAACATTCAGTACTTC
once	TRBV19	TRBJ2-2	NA	CASSLSALNGELFF	TGTGCCAGTAGCCTATCAGCGCTCAACGGGGAGCTGTTTTTT
NA	TRBV27	TRBJ1-1	NA	CASSPGQGRAEAFF	TGTGCCAGCAGTCCCGGACAAGGACGGGCTGAAGCTTTCTTT
NA	TRBV28	TRBJ1-3	NA	CASSLWGAGGNTIYF	TGTGCCAGCAGTTTATGGGGGGCAGGTGGAAACACCATATATTTT
NA	TRBV30	TRBJ1-1	NA	CAWNSLNTEAFF	TGTGCCTGGAACAGTTTGAACACTGAAGCTTTCTTT
NA	TRBV30	TRBJ1-6	TRBD1	CAWSLGQGRGSPLHF	TGTGCCTGGAGTCTCGGACAGGGGAGAGGTTCACCCCTCCACTTT
NA	TRBV27	TRBJ2-1	NA	CAISRAGVYNEQFF	TGTGCCATCTCGAGGGCTGGGGTCTACAATGAGCAGTTCTTC
NA	TRBV7-9	TRBJ2-7	NA	CASSLPTSAYEQYF	TGTGCCAGCAGCCTACCCACTAGTGCCTACGAGCAGTACTTC
NA	TRBV5-1	TRBJ2-1	NA	CASSLEIADSYNEQFF	TGCGCCAGCAGCTTGGAAATTGCGGACTCCTACAATGAGCAGTTCTTC
NA	TRBV3-1/TRBV3-2	TRBJ2-2	TRBD2	CASSQGRASGVTGELFF	TGTGCCAGCAGCCAAGGGCGGGCTAGCGGAGTAACCGGGGAGCTGTTTTTT
NA	TRBV27	TRBJ1-1	NA	CASSPLDRLNTEAFF	TGTGCCAGCAGTCCATTAGACAGATTGAACACTGAAGCTTTCTTT
few	TRBV4-2	TRBJ2-2	NA	CASSGHRVTGELFF	TGTGCCAGTTCAGGGCACAGGGTCACCGGGGAGCTGTTTTTT
NA	TRBV19	TRBJ2-7	TRBD2	CASRGLDNYEQYF	TGTGCCAGTAGGGGACTAGATAACTACGAGCAGTACTTC
once	TRBV6-1	TRBJ2-7	TRBD1	CASSLSGTGPYEQYF	TGTGCCAGCAGTTTATCCGGGACAGGCCCCTACGAGCAGTACTTC
NA	TRBV27	TRBJ1-5	TRBD1	CASSRNRGDYQPQHF	TGTGCCAGCAGTCGGAACAGGGGTGATTATCAGCCCCAGCATTTT
NA	TRBV9	TRBJ2-1	NA	CASSATLPGGNEQFF	TGTGCCAGCAGCGCGACTCTCCCAGGAGGAAATGAGCAGTTCTTC
few	TRBV12-3/TRBV12-4	TRBJ1-1	NA	CASSSTANTEAFF	TGTGCCAGCAGCTCTACAGCGAACACTGAAGCTTTCTTT
NA	TRBV5-1	TRBJ1-6	TRBD1	CASSIQTGDSPLHF	TGCGCCAGCTCCATCCAGACAGGGGATTCACCCCTCCACTTT
NA	TRBV28	TRBJ1-1	TRBD1	CASLGQTRTEAFF	TGTGCCAGTTTGGGACAGACCCGCACTGAAGCTTTCTTT
NA	TRBV7-9	TRBJ1-1	NA	CASSLVGGYTEAFF	TGTGCCAGCAGCTTAGTCGGTGGTTACACTGAAGCTTTCTTT
NA	TRBV7-3	TRBJ2-1	NA	CASSLRESSYNEQFF	TGTGCCAGCAGCTTAAGGGAGAGCTCCTACAATGAGCAGTTCTTC
once	TRBV28	TRBJ2-2	NA	CASSLPGYTGELFF	TGTGCCAGCAGTTTGCCAGGATACACCGGGGAGCTGTTTTTT
NA	TRBV5-1	TRBJ2-7	TRBD2	CASSLTGLGYYEQYF	TGCGCCAGCAGCTTAACGGGACTAGGGTATTACGAGCAGTACTTC
once	TRBV18	TRBJ1-5	NA	CASSPGARGQPQHF	TGTGCCAGCTCACCAGGGGCGCGGGGTCAGCCCCAGCATTTT
NA	TRBV28	TRBJ1-2	TRBD1	CASSGQGVGYTF	TGTGCCAGCAGCGGACAGGGAGTCGGCTACACCTTC
NA	TRBV7-9	TRBJ2-7	NA	CASSFEQSLLYF	TGTGCCAGCAGTTTCGAACAGTCCCTCCTTTACTTC
NA	TRBV30	TRBJ1-1	NA	CACNTRVSFTEAFF	TGTGCCTGTAATACCAGGGTTTCGTTTACTGAAGCTTTCTTT
NA	TRBV28	TRBJ2-1	NA	CASSAGFTYNEQFF	TGTGCCAGCAGCGCGGGGTTTACCTACAATGAGCAGTTCTTC
NA	TRBV27	TRBJ2-6	NA	CASTDSSSGANVLTF	TGTGCCAGCACCGACTCTAGCTCTGGGGCCAACGTCCTGACTTTC
NA	TRBV19	TRBJ2-3	TRBD2	CASSVRSSGRVTDTQYF	TGTGCCAGTAGTGTCCGATCTAGCGGGAGGGTGACAGATACGCAGTATTTT
NA	TRBV28	TRBJ2-7	TRBD1	CASRIRDRGVEQYF	TGTGCCAGCAGAATCAGGGACAGGGGGGTCGAGCAGTACTTC
few	TRBV19	TRBJ1-2	TRBD1	CASTAQGFYGYTF	TGTGCCAGTACCGCACAGGGGTTCTATGGCTACACCTTC
NA	TRBV12-3/TRBV12-4	TRBJ2-7	NA	CASSDSGYYEQYF	TGTGCCAGCAGTGATAGCGGATACTACGAGCAGTACTTC
few	TRBV2	TRBJ2-7	NA	CASRQVNSYEQYF	TGTGCCAGCAGACAGGTTAATTCCTACGAGCAGTACTTC
few	TRBV18	TRBJ1-5	NA	CASSPGTGSYQPQHF	TGTGCCAGCTCACCCGGGACTGGCTCCTATCAGCCCCAGCATTTT
NA	TRBV3-1/TRBV3-2	TRBJ2-5	TRBD2	CASSQERAGTETQYF	TGTGCCAGCAGCCAAGAGAGAGCGGGAACCGAGACCCAGTACTTC
NA	TRBV4-1	TRBJ2-1	NA	CASSQVSGSNEQFF	TGCGCCAGCAGCCAAGTAAGTGGCTCTAATGAGCAGTTCTTC
NA	TRBV5-1	TRBJ2-7	TRBD2	CASSLFIAGESYEQYF	TGCGCCAGCAGCTTGTTTATAGCGGGAGAGTCCTACGAGCAGTACTTC
NA	TRBV21-1	TRBJ2-2	NA	CASRRSGTRHTGELFF	TGTGCCAGCAGAAGATCCGGGACTAGACACACCGGGGAGCTGTTTTTT
NA	TRBV4-1	TRBJ2-7	NA	CASSQDGLRQYF	TGCGCCAGCAGCCAAGATGGACTACGACAGTACTTC
NA	TRBV7-9	TRBJ2-5	NA	CASSSTVYQETQYF	TGTGCCAGCAGTTCGACAGTATACCAAGAGACCCAGTACTTC
NA	TRBV5-1	TRBJ1-3	NA	CASSFDSGNTIYF	TGCGCCAGCAGCTTTGACAGCGGAAACACCATATATTTT
NA	TRBV6-2/TRBV6-3	TRBJ2-5	NA	CASSYPPSVSQETQYF	TGTGCCAGCAGTTACCCTCCTAGCGTCTCGCAAGAGACCCAGTACTTC
few	TRBV3-1/TRBV3-2	TRBJ2-1	TRBD2	CASSRRPGLVANNEQFF	TGTGCCAGCAGCCGTCGTCCGGGACTAGTAGCCAACAATGAGCAGTTCTTC
NA	TRBV10-3	TRBJ1-5	NA	CAAGVSNQPQHF	TGTGCCGCAGGGGTTTCCAATCAGCCCCAGCATTTT
NA	TRBV7-8	TRBJ1-2	NA	CASSPPQGFNYGYTF	TGTGCCAGCAGCCCTCCCCAGGGTTTCAACTATGGCTACACCTTC
NA	TRBV29-1	TRBJ1-3	NA	CSVAAGVGNTIYF	TGCAGCGTTGCCGCAGGGGTGGGAAACACCATATATTTT